This T cell receptor (beta chain) was identified during a study of cytomegalovirus exposure and HLA in healthy donors. The primer mix had 60 Vbeta and 13 Jbeta primers. Profiling relied on immunoSEQ multiplex PCR, and the TCRdb table lists in-frame clones only, not all of them. The sample comprises approximately 130,000 clones, around 75% of which are singletons, and around 3.2% rests with the top ten. Study outcomes and limitations: Segments of the TCR beta V type were, in most cases, productive about 90% or about 30% of the time in an earlier analysis. The study carried out a later analysis of TCR beta sequences. It associated 16,951 of them with specific HLA alleles at a false discovery rate of 0.05. Because they were indistinguishable, some V segments, including TRBV6-2 and TRBV6-3, were excluded.

Points on this clone: Its antigen is undetermined.

The CDR3 is 16 amino acids. With V trimmed by 0 bases and J by 4 bases, 6 bases remained unmatched. Germline CDR1 and CDR2: MGHRA and YSYEKL. Sequences were obtained from PBMCs. The TCR comes from a man aged 25 to 45 in good health and CMV-seronegative. This rearrangement joins TRBV4-1 to TRBJ2-7; 10 nucleotides line up with TRBD2. The CDR3 DNA is TGCGCCAGCAGCCAAGACCCAGCGGGAGGGTTATACGAGCAGTACTTC. This encodes CASSQDPAGGLYEQYF.